A selection of T cell receptor beta chains follows, all from one sample in a study of cytomegalovirus exposure and HLA in healthy donors. TCRdb keeps only in-frame clones here, not all; method: immunoSEQ multiplex PCR. The sample records over 200,000 clones, over 80% being singletons. The sample comprised PBMCs. These TCRs come from a woman aged 18-29 years in good health and CMV-seronegative. CDR3s include the opening cysteine and the closing phenylalanine or tryptophan. Each record gives: V gene, clone size, D gene, J gene, CDR3 DNA, CDR3 protein. The D gene is left open where the match is weak. Size tells how often a clone was seen (once, few, many) or the class of an expanded clone, and some rows leave it out.

>TRBV28|-|-|TRBJ2-7
TGTGCCAGCAGTTTCGGAGGGGGGCCGGGAGAGCAGTACTTC
CASSFGGGPGEQYF
>TRBV6-5|many|TRBD1|TRBJ1-2
TGTGCCAGCAGAAACCAACAGGGGAAGGGATATGGCTACACCTTC
CASRNQQGKGYGYTF
>TRBV9|-|-|TRBJ2-7
TGTGCCAGCAGCAAGGGGGACTACGAGCAGTACTTC
CASSKGDYEQYF
>TRBV2|-|TRBD1|TRBJ2-2
TGTGCCAGCAGCTCAGGACAGGGGGCGAACACCGGGGAGCTGTTTTTT
CASSSGQGANTGELFF
>TRBV5-1|-|-|TRBJ2-1
TGCGCCAGCAGCTTGGGGGCGCCCCCGGGGAATGAGCAGTTCTTC
CASSLGAPPGNEQFF
>TRBV2|-|-|TRBJ2-1
TGTGCCAGCAGTGAGGGACTCAGCGTGGGGAATGAGCAGTTCTTC
CASSEGLSVGNEQFF
>TRBV2|-|-|TRBJ2-7
TGTGCCGGGAACGGGAACAGGGTCTCCGAGCAGTACTTC
CAGNGNRVSEQYF
>TRBV7-6|-|TRBD1|TRBJ2-7
TGTGCCAGCAGCTTAGCAGGGGGCGGTATTTACGAGCAGTACTTC
CASSLAGGGIYEQYF
>TRBV19|-|-|TRBJ2-7
TGTGCCAGTAGTATCACAGGGGAGGTCGAGCAGTACTTC
CASSITGEVEQYF
>TRBV30|-|-|TRBJ1-3
TGTGCCTGGAATCAAGGCAACTCTGGAAACACCATATATTTT
CAWNQGNSGNTIYF
>TRBV28|-|-|TRBJ1-2
TGTGCCAGCAGTCCGTGGTACTATGGCTACACCTTC
CASSPWYYGYTF
>TRBV6-6|-|-|TRBJ2-3
TGTGCCAGCAGTTACCTAGGTCCAGATACGCAGTATTTT
CASSYLGPDTQYF
>TRBV10-3|-|-|TRBJ2-7
TGTGCCATCAGTGTTAGTGAGGAAGATGAGCAGTACTTC
CAISVSEEDEQYF
>TRBV5-1|-|TRBD2|TRBJ2-2
TGCGCCAGCAGCCTCCCGGCTAGCGGGAGAACCGGGGAGCTGTTTTTT
CASSLPASGRTGELFF
>TRBV29-1|-|-|TRBJ1-5
TGCAGCGTAGCCTCGGGGATTAGCAATCAGCCCCAGCATTTT
CSVASGISNQPQHF
>TRBV29-1|-|-|TRBJ1-2
TGCAGCGTCCACGACGGCGGCTACACCTTC
CSVHDGGYTF
>TRBV9|once|-|TRBJ2-7
TGTGCCAGCAGCGTAGGAGGCGGCGGTACAGCGGAGCAGTACTTC
CASSVGGGGTAEQYF
>TRBV5-1|-|-|TRBJ1-5
TGCGCCAGCAGCTTGGGGATGAGAGGTCAGCCCCAGCATTTT
CASSLGMRGQPQHF
>TRBV6-5|-|-|TRBJ1-1
TGTGCCAGCAGTATGGGGCGTCGTCTTGAAGCTTTCTTT
CASSMGRRLEAFF
>TRBV29-1|-|TRBD1|TRBJ2-7
TGCAGCGTTGCGGCCGGGACAGCTAATTACGAGCAGTACTTC
CSVAAGTANYEQYF
>TRBV11-2|-|TRBD1|TRBJ2-1
TGTGCCAGCACCCGGGACAGGGGGCGCAATGAGCAGTTCTTC
CASTRDRGRNEQFF
>TRBV5-1|-|-|TRBJ2-1
TGCGCCAGCAGCTCCGCCGGGACCCAATACAATGAGCAGTTCTTC
CASSSAGTQYNEQFF
>TRBV10-1|few|-|TRBJ1-5
TGCGCCAGCAGTGCCCAGGCGAATCAGCCCCAGCATTTT
CASSAQANQPQHF
>TRBV29-1|once|TRBD1|TRBJ1-5
TGCAGCGTCGGAGGACAGGGTAGAAATCAGCCCCAGCATTTT
CSVGGQGRNQPQHF
>TRBV19|-|-|TRBJ2-5
TGTGCCACTGGGGACTTTCAAGAGACCCAGTACTTC
CATGDFQETQYF